This T cell receptor (beta chain) was sequenced for a study of identical twins. General study results and limits: Insertions were reduced in abundant cord blood beta clonotypes but not in memory repertoires. Weaker excess twin sharing was seen among beta out-of-frame sequences. There is a chance that invariant MAIT and iNKT cells partially muddied zero-insertion analyses.

Comments on this clonotype: Its antigen is undetermined.

TCRdb itself ran the 5' RACE reads through MiXCR, one entry per CDR3 protein. The sample contains hundreds of thousands of distinct CDR3 sequences, 15% to 20% of which appear only once. The germline gives CDR1 SGHRS, CDR2 YFSETQ. There are 15 residues in the CDR3. J was trimmed by 0 bases and V by 3 bases; bases with no gene match: 3. The same sample was also studied in work on T cells expressing NK-cell markers. That paper states: Sorted CD3+CD56-NKG2C+, CD3+CD56+NKG2C+ and CD3+CD56+NKG2C- T cells supplied the TCR beta repertoires.

Sequencing input: PBMCs. The genes are TRBV5-1 and TRBJ2-1; 7 bases match TRBD1. This receptor was identified in a woman aged 18-29 years in good health. CDR3 nucleotides: TGCGCCAGCAGCTCGGACAGGAGCTCCTACAATGAGCAGTTCTTC. This codes for CASSSDRSSYNEQFF. The full variable domain, in which reference TRBV5-1 and TRBJ2-1 provide the parts outside the CDR3, is KAGVTQTPRYLIKTRGQQVTLSCSPISGHRSVSWYQQTPGQGLQFLFEYFSETQRNKGNFPGRFSGRQFSNSRSEMNVSTLELGDSALYLCASSSDRSSYNEQFFGPGTRLTVL.